This TCR beta chain was captured in a study of cytotoxic CD8 clonotypes in ibrutinib-treated CLL. The study, taken as a whole, reports: Rare overall, public clonotypes shrank or held steady under therapy.

This clone was counted a single time. Its antigen is not known. A 1 in 200,000 to 1 in 1 million T cell depth was the sequencing target. Sequenced by immunoSEQ multiplex PCR; TCRdb stores in-frame clones only, minus some. The repertoire holds 68,000 or so clones, with 68% as singletons. The CDR3 has 15 residues. Germline-derived CDR1 and CDR2 are SGHTA and FQGNSA. The V end was cut by 0 bases, the J end by 5 bases, with 10 bases between. Frozen PBMC stocks contributed around 1.9 micrograms of genomic DNA to the TCR beta libraries. The rearrangement joins TRBV7-2 to TRBJ1-4; TRBD1 might be the D (6 bases). The sequence came from a human donor with chronic lymphocytic leukemia. The sequencing here drew on PBMCs, taken after 12 months of ibrutinib treatment. CDR3 in amino acids: CASSLAQDRNEKLFF. The CDR3, as DNA: TGTGCCAGCAGCTTAGCCCAGGACAGAAATGAAAAACTGTTTTTT.